Listed below are T cell receptor beta chains from one sample, sequenced in a study of blood T cell repertoires in COVID-19. Sequencing used immunoSEQ multiplex PCR; TCRdb keeps in-frame clones, though not all of them. The table lists over 150,000 clones, roughly 84% of them singletons. The sequenced material came from PBMCs or T cells enriched from blood (not recorded which). These receptors came from a woman aged 25 to 39 who had recovered from COVID-19. Each CDR3 is given with its conserved first and last residue. Fields, in order: J gene, V gene, clone size, D gene, CDR3 protein, CDR3 DNA. A D gene is named only where the DNA matches it firmly. Rows give clone size only sometimes, using once, few, many, or a class for an expanded clone.

>TRBJ1-1|TRBV12-5|once|TRBD1
CASGSLTGGNYEAFF
TGTGCTAGTGGTTCCCTGACAGGGGGAAATTACGAAGCTTTCTTT
>TRBJ1-6|TRBV19|NA|NA
CASSITDYRVPDSPLHF
TGTGCCAGTAGTATAACCGACTACAGGGTCCCGGATTCACCCCTCCACTTT
>TRBJ1-2|TRBV29-1|many|TRBD1
CSVEGQLTNYGYTF
TGCAGCGTTGAGGGACAGCTTACTAACTATGGCTACACCTTC
>TRBJ2-2|TRBV7-2|once|TRBD2
CASSFHASGNTGELFF
TGTGCCAGCAGCTTTCATGCTAGCGGGAACACCGGGGAGCTGTTTTTT
>TRBJ1-5|TRBV28|NA|NA
CASSFPRQGHQPQHF
TGTGCCAGCAGTTTCCCCCGGCAGGGCCATCAGCCCCAGCATTTT
>TRBJ1-4|TRBV7-2|NA|NA
CASSLRNEKLFF
TGTGCCAGCAGCTTGCGCAATGAAAAACTGTTTTTT
>TRBJ1-2|TRBV29-1|many|NA
CSAEAGKGYTF
TGCAGCGCAGAAGCAGGGAAGGGCTACACCTTC
>TRBJ1-2|TRBV28|NA|NA
CASSPSPNYGYTF
TGTGCCAGCAGCCCCTCCCCTAACTATGGCTACACCTTC
>TRBJ1-1|TRBV7-8|NA|NA
CASSPARGENTEAFF
TGTGCCAGCAGCCCCGCACGGGGGGAGAACACTGAAGCTTTCTTT
>TRBJ1-6|TRBV30|NA|TRBD1
CAWSVIGGQGGSPLHF
TGTGCCTGGAGTGTAATCGGGGGACAGGGGGGATCACCCCTCCACTTT
>TRBJ2-1|TRBV5-8|NA|TRBD1
CASSRDRVGEQFF
TGTGCCAGCAGCCGGGACAGGGTAGGCGAGCAGTTCTTC
>TRBJ2-2|TRBV5-4|NA|TRBD1
CASSVDRDDTGELFF
TGTGCCAGCAGCGTGGACAGGGATGACACCGGGGAGCTGTTTTTT
>TRBJ2-1|TRBV10-3|NA|TRBD2
CAISSSGSRGEQFF
TGTGCCATCAGCTCTAGCGGGAGTCGGGGTGAGCAGTTCTTC
>TRBJ1-1|TRBV7-6|NA|TRBD1
CASSLARGGNTEAFF
TGTGCCAGCAGCTTAGCGAGAGGGGGCAACACTGAAGCTTTCTTT
>TRBJ1-4|TRBV13|NA|NA
CASSVHGSGKLFF
TGTGCCAGCAGCGTCCACGGGTCGGGGAAACTGTTTTTT
>TRBJ2-1|TRBV7-9|NA|NA
CAKTESAHNEQFF
TGTGCCAAGACAGAAAGTGCTCACAATGAGCAGTTCTTC